This entry concerns a single T cell receptor beta chain. Primers: 60 Vbeta forward and 13 Jbeta reverse. Only in-frame clones appear in the TCRdb table, and some are missing; sequencing was by immunoSEQ multiplex PCR. The data show around 120,000 clones, with approximately 15% seen just once and over 1.5% held by the top ten. The sample comes from a study of cytomegalovirus exposure and HLA in healthy donors. Germline CDR1 and CDR2: SEHNR and FQNEAQ (reference sequence). The CDR3 consists of 15 residues. J was trimmed by 7 bases and V by 8 bases; bases with no gene match: 14. The sequenced material came from PBMCs. The origin of this receptor is a woman younger than 35 in good health and CMV-seronegative. This chain joins TRBV7-9 and TRBJ1-1, with 9 bases aligning to TRBD1. This CDR3 is CASWKGMGQGSEAFF. CDR3 sequence (DNA): TGTGCCAGCTGGAAGGGTATGGGACAGGGCAGTGAAGCTTTCTTT.